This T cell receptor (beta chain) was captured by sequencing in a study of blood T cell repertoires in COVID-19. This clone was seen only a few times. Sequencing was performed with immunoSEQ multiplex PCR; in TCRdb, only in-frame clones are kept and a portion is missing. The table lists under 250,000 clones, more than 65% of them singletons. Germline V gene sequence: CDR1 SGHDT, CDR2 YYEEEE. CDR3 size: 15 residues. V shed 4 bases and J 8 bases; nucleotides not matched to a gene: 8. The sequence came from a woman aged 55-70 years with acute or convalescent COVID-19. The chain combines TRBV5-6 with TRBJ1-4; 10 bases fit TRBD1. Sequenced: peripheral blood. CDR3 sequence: CASSAGTGVGEKLFF. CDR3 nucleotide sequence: TGTGCCAGCAGCGCAGGGACAGGGGTGGGAGAAAAACTGTTTTTT.